These 25 T cell receptor beta chains were sequenced from one sample in a study of T-cell memory formation after mild COVID-19. One entry per CDR3 protein results from TCRdb running MiXCR on the 5' RACE reads. Among 390,000 or so distinct CDR3 sequences listed, 15% to 20% were seen once. The specimen was PBMCs or a T cell subset sorted from them (not recorded which). These receptors were taken from a man aged 18 to 30 who had mild COVID-19 (a few samples of this study predate the infection). Cell type and time point are not known.

Only a few counts were recorded for this clonotype. This chain links TRBV12-3 or TRBV12-4 with TRBJ1-2; a possible D gene is TRBD1 (6 bases). The CDR3 contains 13 residues. Trimming took 4 bases from V and 5 from J, leaving 11 bases between them. The CDR3 here is CASSSGGAYGYTF. For the CDR3, the DNA is TGTGCCAGCAGTTCGGGGGGGGCGTATGGCTACACCTTC.

This clonotype has a handful of counts. This chain joins TRBV4-2 and TRBJ2-2; 11 positions agree with TRBD2. Germline-derived CDR1 and CDR2 are LGHNA and YNFKEQ. The CDR3 is 17 residues long. V shed 5 bases and J 2 bases; nucleotides not matched to a gene: 7. In DNA, the CDR3 is TGTGCCAGCAGCAACCCCCTAGCGGGAGGAAACACCGGGGAGCTGTTTTTT. Translating gives CASSNPLAGGNTGELFF.

This clonotype was counted at least ten times. The V call is TRBV20-1, the J call TRBJ2-1; no clear D gene. The CDR3 consists of 11 residues. V gave up 5 bases and J gave up 3 bases, with 5 bases separating them. Germline V CDR1 and CDR2: DFQATT, SNEGSKA (reference sequence). In nucleotides, the CDR3 is TGCAGTGCTCGAAGCTACAATGAGCAGTTCTTC. Translating gives CSARSYNEQFF.

The chain uses TRBV27 and TRBJ2-7; TRBD2 is a possible D gene (6 bases). The CDR3 covers 14 residues. The germline gives CDR1 MNHEY, CDR2 SMNVEV (reference sequence). Trimming left V 4 bases short and J 2 bases short, with 12 bases between. The CDR3 region is CASSWAGTPYEQYF. CDR3 coding DNA: TGTGCCAGCAGTTGGGCAGGGACTCCCTACGAGCAGTACTTC.

The chain has TRBV6-5 and TRBJ2-2; D could derive from TRBD1 or TRBD2 (6 bases each). CDR3 length: 16 residues. CDR1 is MNHEY, CDR2 SVGAGI, per germline. Trimming took 5 bases from V and 3 from J, leaving 16 bases between them. The CDR3 nucleotides read TGTGCCAGCAGTACTCCGGGGGACATTGACACCGGGGAGCTGTTTTTT. Translation: CASSTPGDIDTGELFF.

The J gene is TRBJ2-5, the V gene TRBV29-1; D is unclear. The length of the CDR3 is 14 residues. The germline V gene has CDR1 SQVTM and CDR2 ANQGSEA. With 1 base removed from V and 5 bases from J, the gap between germline ends came to 14 bases. For the CDR3, the DNA is TGCAGCGTTGAAGGGCCGGCTCCGCGGGAGACCCAGTACTTC. The encoded protein is CSVEGPAPRETQYF. The variable domain in full, with the rest retrieved from reference TRBV29-1 and TRBJ2-5, is SAVISQKPSRDICQRGTSLTIQCQVDSQVTMMFWYRQQPGQSLTLIATANQGSEATYESGFVIDKFPISRPNLTFSTLTVSNMSPEDSSIYLCSVEGPAPRETQYFGPGTRLLVL.

This rearrangement joins TRBV2 to TRBJ1-6, with 11 nucleotides matching TRBD1. CDR1 and CDR2 (germline): SNHLY, FYNNEI. This CDR3 comprises 15 residues. Trimming removed 1 base from V and 10 bases from J; junction bases left unmatched: 3. This CDR3 reads CASSEEDRGHSPLHF. CDR3 sequence (DNA): TGTGCCAGCAGTGAAGAGGACAGGGGGCACTCACCCCTCCACTTT. The full variable domain, its missing parts supplied by reference TRBV2 and TRBJ1-6, is EPEVTQTPSHQVTQMGQEVILRCVPISNHLYFYWYRQILGQKVEFLVSFYNNEISEKSEIFDDQFSVERPDGSNFTLKIRSTKLEDSAMYFCASSEEDRGHSPLHFGNGTRLTVT.

The chain has TRBV5-1 and TRBJ2-2; D may match TRBD1 or TRBD2 (6 bases each). V was pared by 3 bases and J by 1 base, with 13 bases between. Germline CDR1 is SGHRS and CDR2 is YFSETQ. The CDR3 consists of 16 residues. CDR3 in amino acids: CASSSGGAGNTGELFF. The CDR3 nucleotides are TGCGCCAGCAGCTCCGGGGGCGCGGGGAACACCGGGGAGCTGTTTTTT.

The chain is built from TRBV7-8 and TRBJ2-3, with D perhaps TRBD1 (5 bases). The V and J ends lost 6 bases and 3 bases respectively, with 19 bases between them. Germline CDR1 and CDR2: SGHVS and FQNEAQ. The CDR3 is 16 residues long. CDR3 DNA: TGTGCCAGCAGTCGTAAACCAGGGCTTGAGACAGATACGCAGTATTTT. This sequence encodes CASSRKPGLETDTQYF.

The CDR3 is CASSQVGDQPQHF. The CDR3 coding sequence is TGTGCCAGCAGCCAAGTAGGGGATCAGCCCCAGCATTTT. V and J are TRBV3-1 and TRBJ1-5; the D gene is possibly TRBD1 (5 bases). V was shortened by 1 base and J by 5 bases, with 6 bases between the two germline ends. Germline lookup yields CDR1 LGHDT and CDR2 YNNKEL (reference sequence). The CDR3 consists of 13 residues.

The rearrangement uses TRBV6-5 and TRBJ1-1; D is perhaps TRBD1 (5 bases). Germline CDR1 is MNHEY and CDR2 is SVGAGI. V was cut by 2 bases and J by 3 bases, with 13 bases left in between. The CDR3 totals 15 residues. CDR3 DNA: TGTGCCAGCAGTTACGGTCAGGGTTGGGACACTGAAGCTTTCTTT. Its translation: CASSYGQGWDTEAFF.

V gene TRBV9 combines with J gene TRBJ1-5; D call uncertain. The CDR3 runs to 14 residues. V was shortened by 4 bases and J by 2 bases, with 10 bases between the two germline ends. The germline CDR1 and CDR2 sequences are SGDLS and YYNGEE. CDR3 DNA sequence: TGTGCCAGCAGCAGGGAGGGTGGCAATCAGCCCCAGCATTTT. Residues: CASSREGGNQPQHF.

In DNA, the CDR3 is TGCAGTGCGATACAAAGGGTAGACTACACCTTC. Translated, it gives CSAIQRVDYTF. The chain has TRBV20-1 and TRBJ1-2; D gene ambiguous. V was cut by 6 bases and J by 10 bases, with 15 bases left in between. The CDR3 spans 11 residues. The V gene's germline CDR1 is DFQATT and CDR2 SNEGSKA (reference sequence).

The chain is built from TRBV5-1 and TRBJ2-1, with TRBD2 matching over 8 bases. V gave up 2 bases and J gave up 3 bases; unmatched junction bases: 4. Looked up from germline, CDR1 is SGHRS and CDR2 is YFSETQ. The CDR3 has 15 amino acids. The DNA of the CDR3 is TGCGCCAGCAGCTTTAATAGCGGGGACTACAATGAGCAGTTCTTC. The encoded protein is CASSFNSGDYNEQFF.

This clonotype was detected a few times. The chain employs TRBV4-3 and TRBJ2-2; D is uncertain. CDR1 is LGHNA and CDR2 is YSLEER in the germline V gene. This CDR3 is 16 amino acids long. With 0 bases removed from V and 0 bases from J, the gap between germline ends came to 8 bases. The CDR3 region is CASSQEGRTNTGELFF. In nucleotides, the CDR3 is TGCGCCAGCAGCCAAGAAGGCAGAACGAACACCGGGGAGCTGTTTTTT.

This clonotype occurred many times. This chain joins TRBV12-3 or TRBV12-4 and TRBJ2-5; D perhaps matches TRBD1 (6 bases). The CDR3 extends over 13 amino acids. Trimming cost V 3 bases and J 4 bases, with 9 bases left between them. CDR3 residues: CASSFGRGETQYF. The CDR3 DNA follows: TGTGCCAGCAGTTTTGGCAGGGGAGAGACCCAGTACTTC.

The table lists this clonotype with a few counts. V and J are TRBV5-1 and TRBJ1-2; maybe TRBD1 (5 bases). Germline values: CDR1 SGHRS, CDR2 YFSETQ. CDR3 length: 13 residues. Trimming pared 3 bases from V and 4 bases from J, leaving 10 bases between. CDR3 residues: CASSSGPRYGYTF. CDR3 coding DNA: TGCGCCAGCAGCTCGGGACCGCGCTATGGCTACACCTTC. Together with reference TRBV5-1 and TRBJ1-2, the CDR3 gives the full variable domain: KAGVTQTPRYLIKTRGQQVTLSCSPISGHRSVSWYQQTPGQGLQFLFEYFSETQRNKGNFPGRFSGRQFSNSRSEMNVSTLELGDSALYLCASSSGPRYGYTFGSGTRLTVV.

V is TRBV9 and J is TRBJ2-1; 13 positions match TRBD2. The CDR3 is 16 amino acids. V was pared by 4 bases and J by 4 bases, with 5 bases of the junction left unmatched. Germline V lookup: CDR1 SGDLS, CDR2 YYNGEE. CDR3 nucleotide sequence: TGTGCCAGCAGCCAGACTAGCGGGGGGATATACAATGAGCAGTTCTTC. This codes for CASSQTSGGIYNEQFF. Supplemented by reference TRBV9 and TRBJ2-1, the full variable domain reads DSGVTQTPKHLITATGQRVTLRCSPRSGDLSVYWYQQSLDQGLQFLIQYYNGEERAKGNILERFSAQQFPDLHSELNLSSLELGDSALYFCASSQTSGGIYNEQFFGPGTRLTVL.

The table lists this clonotype with a few counts. The chain is built from TRBV7-2 and TRBJ2-5; 9 bases are shared with TRBD1. V lost 4 bases to trimming and J lost 3 bases; unmatched junction nucleotides: 6. Germline V lookup: CDR1 SGHTA, CDR2 FQGNSA. There are 15 residues in the CDR3. The CDR3: CASSSQGTGKETQYF. The CDR3 DNA is TGTGCCAGCAGCTCGCAGGGGACAGGGAAAGAGACCCAGTACTTC.

The sample holds many counts of this clonotype. The rearrangement links TRBV5-5 to TRBJ2-2; perhaps TRBD1 as D (6 bases). V dropped 2 bases and J dropped 8 bases, with 10 bases sitting between them. The CDR3 sequence is 13 residues long. Germline V gene data show CDR1 as SGHKS and CDR2 as YYEKEE (reference sequence). This CDR3 is CASSLQGSGELFF. CDR3 bases: TGTGCCAGCAGCTTACAGGGCTCTGGGGAGCTGTTTTTT.

This rearrangement joins TRBV4-3 to TRBJ1-4; D gene unclear. Per the germline V gene, CDR1 is LGHNA and CDR2 is YSLEER. With 1 base removed from V and 10 bases from J, the gap between germline ends came to 13 bases. The CDR3 runs 14 residues. This chain's CDR3 is CASSQGGGAGKLFF. The CDR3 nucleotides are TGCGCCAGCAGCCAAGGAGGAGGTGCGGGAAAACTGTTTTTT.

This chain connects TRBV5-1 to TRBJ2-3; D uncertain. CDR1 and CDR2 (germline): SGHRS, YFSETQ. This CDR3 has 13 amino acids. V was trimmed by 2 bases and J by 5 bases, leaving 9 bases between them. The CDR3 loop is CASSFGPGDTQYF. The CDR3 DNA follows: TGCGCCAGCAGCTTCGGACCGGGAGATACGCAGTATTTT.

The table lists this clonotype with a few counts. The gene calls are TRBV10-2 and TRBJ2-7, with 9 bases lining up with TRBD1. The CDR3 runs 16 residues. Germline lookup yields CDR1 WSHSY and CDR2 SAAADI. Germline trimming cut 3 bases from V and 4 bases from J; bases unmatched to any gene: 10. The CDR3 coding sequence is TGCGCCAGCAGTGAAACCCCGGGACAGGGTTTGTACGAGCAGTACTTC. As protein: CASSETPGQGLYEQYF.

The sample holds a few counts of this clonotype. This chain links TRBV18 with TRBJ2-3, with 7 bases that match TRBD1. The CDR3 runs to 14 residues. V was pared by 2 bases and J by 2 bases, with 1 base of the junction left unmatched. Germline CDR1 KGHSH, CDR2 LQKENI. In DNA, the CDR3 is TGTGCCAGCTCACCAGGGACAGACACAGATACGCAGTATTTT. Protein product: CASSPGTDTDTQYF.

CDR3 bases: TGTGCCAGCACCATCACCGGGGAGCTGTTTTTT. This translates into CASTITGELFF. The rearrangement uses TRBV25-1 and TRBJ2-2, with D uncertain. Deletions cut 7 bases from V and 4 bases from J, with 4 bases between. Germline V lookup: CDR1 MGHDK, CDR2 SYGVNS. CDR3 length: 11 amino acids. The full variable domain, its missing parts supplied by reference TRBV25-1 and TRBJ2-2, is EADIYQTPRYLVIGTGKKITLECSQTMGHDKMYWYQQDPGMELHLIHYSYGVNSTEKGDLSSESTVSRIRTEHFPLTLESARPSHTSQYLCASTITGELFFGEGSRLTVL.